This record concerns one T cell receptor (beta chain) sequence. PCR was performed using 60 Vbeta and 13 Jbeta primers. The authors' processing: Unique TCR beta chains numbered 60 million to 100 million in a later analysis, with roughly 10 million shared. The method was immunoSEQ multiplex PCR; TCRdb's version includes in-frame clones alone and lacks a portion of them. That table supplies the V and J calls and clone size; D and trimming were determined from the DNA. The repertoire holds about 210,000 clones, with about 80% as singletons. The germline gives CDR1 SGHTA, CDR2 FQGNSA. The V segment lost 1 base and the J segment 0 bases; nucleotides outside the gene matches: 5. The CDR3 consists of 17 residues. This sample was included in a study of cytomegalovirus exposure and HLA in healthy donors.

The source material was PBMCs. The V and J genes are TRBV7-2 and TRBJ1-4; 7 bases align to TRBD1. The sequence was obtained from a woman in her 50s in good health and CMV-seropositive. DNA for the CDR3: TGTGCCAGCAGCTTAGTCGGGACAGCGTCAACTAATGAAAAACTGTTTTTT. The encoded protein is CASSLVGTASTNEKLFF.